The 3 T cell receptor beta chains below all came from one sample that was sequenced in a study of T cell changes during pregnancy in multiple sclerosis. Profiled with immunoSEQ multiplex PCR; TCRdb holds only in-frame clones, not every one. The sample contains around 37,000 clones, more than 75% of which appear only once. Sequencing was performed on CD8+ T cells from peripheral blood mononuclear cells, taken in the third trimester of pregnancy. These receptors were obtained from a female donor with multiple sclerosis, enrolled in a pregnancy study.

The rearrangement uses TRBV7-9 and TRBJ2-3, with D perhaps TRBD1 (5 bases). V lost 3 bases, J lost 2 bases, and 9 bases lay in between. Per the germline V gene, CDR1 is SEHNR and CDR2 is FQNEAQ (reference sequence). The CDR3 runs to 14 residues. CDR3 protein: CASSFDRSTDTQYF. The DNA of the CDR3 is TGTGCCAGCAGCTTCGACAGATCCACAGATACGCAGTATTTT.

The CDR3: CASSSWTSGKNYNEQFF. CDR3 nucleotides: TGTGCCAGCAGCTCCTGGACTAGCGGAAAAAACTACAATGAGCAGTTCTTC. The rearrangement links TRBV7-2 to TRBJ2-1; 10 bases align to TRBD2. Germline values: CDR1 SGHTA, CDR2 FQGNSA. V gave up 4 bases and J gave up 3 bases; unmatched junction bases: 9. The CDR3 spans 17 residues. Looking up the rest from reference TRBV7-2 and TRBJ2-1 gives the full variable domain: GAGVSQSPSNKVTEKGKDVELRCDPISGHTALYWYRQSLGQGLEFLIYFQGNSAPDKSGLPSDRFSAERTGGSVSTLTIQRTQQEDSAVYLCASSSWTSGKNYNEQFFGPGTRLTVL.

The genes are TRBV5-4 and TRBJ2-1; D might be TRBD1 (6 bases). Germline loops: CDR1 SGHNT, CDR2 YYREEE (reference sequence). V lost 2 bases to trimming and J lost 3 bases, with 12 bases between them. The CDR3 runs 15 residues. CDR3 sequence: CASSLEQGYYNEQFF. The CDR3 DNA follows: TGTGCCAGCAGCTTAGAACAGGGATACTACAATGAGCAGTTCTTC.